These 8 T cell receptor beta chains share one sample of origin, sequenced in a study of cytomegalovirus exposure and HLA in healthy donors. Only in-frame clones appear in the TCRdb table, and some are missing; sequencing was by immunoSEQ multiplex PCR. The sample shows 90,000 to 100,000 clones, roughly nine tenths of them seen only once. Sequenced: PBMCs. These receptors all stem from a man between 18 and 35 years old in good health and CMV-seropositive.

This chain connects TRBV7-9 to TRBJ2-6; the match to TRBD1 covers 11 bases. CDR1 and CDR2 (germline): SEHNR, FQNEAQ (reference sequence). This CDR3 contains 16 residues. The trim removed 5 bases at V and 2 bases at J, leaving 2 bases unmatched. The chain's CDR3 is CASSGQGAPGANVLTF. Written as DNA, the CDR3 is TGTGCCAGCAGCGGACAGGGGGCGCCTGGGGCCAACGTCCTGACTTTC.

V is TRBV5-1 and J is TRBJ1-4; perhaps TRBD1 as D (6 bases). Trimming left V 4 bases short and J 5 bases short, with 12 bases between. The CDR3 loop spans 14 amino acids. The germline V gene encodes CDR1 SGHRS and CDR2 YFSETQ. CDR3 sequence: CASSGTGLNEKLFF. DNA of the CDR3: TGCGCCAGCAGCGGAACAGGGCTCAATGAAAAACTGTTTTTT.

The V and J genes are TRBV9 and TRBJ2-2; 10 bases fit TRBD1. Germline CDR1 SGDLS, CDR2 YYNGEE. The V and J ends lost 4 bases and 4 bases, in that order; junction bases with no gene match: 7. This CDR3 spans 16 amino acids. The CDR3 region is CASSNTGTGVTGELFF. The CDR3 DNA reads as TGTGCCAGCAGCAATACCGGGACAGGGGTCACCGGGGAGCTGTTTTTT.

Note on this clone: Relative to the germline gene, one junction end is altered; a read error may explain this. The CDR3 DNA sequence: TGTGCCAGCGGTTTATGGACTAACACAGATACGCAGTATTTT. Its translation is CASGLWTNTDTQYF. The chain uses TRBV27 and TRBJ2-3, with D tentatively TRBD2 (6 bases). The CDR3 totals 14 residues. CDR1 is MNHEY and CDR2 is SMNVEV in the germline V gene (reference sequence).

The chain joins TRBV2 to TRBJ2-5; a weak D match, TRBD2 (8 bases). Germline CDR1 SNHLY, CDR2 FYNNEI. V lost 4 bases and J 4 bases, leaving 22 bases between the germline ends. The CDR3 totals 17 residues. The CDR3 spells CASSAGGLVRGVETQYF. Here the CDR3 DNA reads TGTGCCAGCAGTGCGGGGGGACTAGTCAGGGGGGTAGAGACCCAGTACTTC.

The rearrangement uses TRBV7-2 and TRBJ2-1; D gene ambiguous. With 2 bases removed from V and 9 bases from J, the gap between germline ends came to 5 bases. Germline CDR1 reads SGHTA; CDR2 reads FQGNSA. This CDR3 is 11 amino acids long. The DNA for the CDR3 is TGTGCCAGCAGCTTAATTCTTGAGCAGTTCTTC. Translated: CASSLILEQFF.

The chain carries TRBV5-6 and TRBJ1-2; weak D call: TRBD1 (6 bases). The CDR3 extends over 15 amino acids. V lost 0 bases to trimming and J lost 6 bases, with 15 bases between them. The germline CDR1 and CDR2 sequences are SGHDT and YYEEEE. CDR3 bases: TGTGCCAGCAGCTTGGCCTTGGGGGGGCACGATGGCTACACCTTC. As protein: CASSLALGGHDGYTF.

The gene calls are TRBV5-4 and TRBJ1-1; TRBD1 is a possible D gene (6 bases). CDR1 SGHNT and CDR2 YYREEE come from the germline V gene (reference sequence). V shed 4 bases and J shed 5 bases, with 18 bases lying between them. This CDR3 contains 15 residues. CDR3 region: CASSPQQGYGTEAFF. DNA for the CDR3: TGTGCCAGCAGCCCGCAGCAGGGGTACGGAACTGAAGCTTTCTTT.